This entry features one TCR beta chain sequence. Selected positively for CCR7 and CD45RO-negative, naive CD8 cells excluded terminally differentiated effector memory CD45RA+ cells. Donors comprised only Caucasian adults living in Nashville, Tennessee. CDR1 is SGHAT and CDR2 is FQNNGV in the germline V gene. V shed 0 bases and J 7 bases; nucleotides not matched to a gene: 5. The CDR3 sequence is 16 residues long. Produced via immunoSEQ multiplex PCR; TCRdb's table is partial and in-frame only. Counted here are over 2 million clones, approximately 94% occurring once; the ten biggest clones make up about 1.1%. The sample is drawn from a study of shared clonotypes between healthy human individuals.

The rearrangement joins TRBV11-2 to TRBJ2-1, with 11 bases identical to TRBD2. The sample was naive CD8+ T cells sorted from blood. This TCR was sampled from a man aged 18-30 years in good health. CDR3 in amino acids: CASSLDSGGAWNEQFF. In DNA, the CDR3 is TGTGCCAGCAGCTTAGATAGCGGGGGGGCCTGGAATGAGCAGTTCTTC. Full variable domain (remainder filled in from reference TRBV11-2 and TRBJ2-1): EAGVAQSPRYKIIEKRQSVAFWCNPISGHATLYWYQQILGQGPKLLIQFQNNGVVDDSQLPKDRFSAERLKGVDSTLKIQPAKLEDSAVYLCASSLDSGGAWNEQFFGPGTRLTVL.